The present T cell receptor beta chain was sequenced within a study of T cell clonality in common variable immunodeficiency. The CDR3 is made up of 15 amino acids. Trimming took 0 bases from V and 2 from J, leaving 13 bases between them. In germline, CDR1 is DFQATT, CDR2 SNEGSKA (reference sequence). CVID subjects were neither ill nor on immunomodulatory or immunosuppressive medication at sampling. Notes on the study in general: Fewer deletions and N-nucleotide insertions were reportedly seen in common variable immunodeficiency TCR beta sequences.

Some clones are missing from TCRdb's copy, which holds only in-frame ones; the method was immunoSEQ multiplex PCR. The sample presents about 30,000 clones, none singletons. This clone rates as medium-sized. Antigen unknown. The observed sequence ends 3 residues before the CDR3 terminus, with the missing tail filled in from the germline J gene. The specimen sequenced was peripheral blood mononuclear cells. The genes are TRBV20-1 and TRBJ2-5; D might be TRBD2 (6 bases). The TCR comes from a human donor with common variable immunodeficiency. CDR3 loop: CSARDPWGVQETQYF. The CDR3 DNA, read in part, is TGCAGTGCTAGAGATCCTTGGGGGGTTCAAGAGACC.